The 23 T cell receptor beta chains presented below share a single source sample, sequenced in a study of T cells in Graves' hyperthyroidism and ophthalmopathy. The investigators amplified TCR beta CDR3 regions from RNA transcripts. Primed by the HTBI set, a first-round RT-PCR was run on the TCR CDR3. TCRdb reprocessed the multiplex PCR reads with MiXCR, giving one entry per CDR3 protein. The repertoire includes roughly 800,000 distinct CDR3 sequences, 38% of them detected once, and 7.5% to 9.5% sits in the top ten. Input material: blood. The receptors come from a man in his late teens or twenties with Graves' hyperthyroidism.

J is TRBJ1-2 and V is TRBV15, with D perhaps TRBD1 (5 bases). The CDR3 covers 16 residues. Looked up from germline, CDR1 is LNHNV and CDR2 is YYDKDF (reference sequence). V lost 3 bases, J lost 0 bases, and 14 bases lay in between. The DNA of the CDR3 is TGTGCCACCAGCAGCTTGGCGAGGGGAGCTAACTATGGCTACACCTTC. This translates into CATSSLARGANYGYTF.

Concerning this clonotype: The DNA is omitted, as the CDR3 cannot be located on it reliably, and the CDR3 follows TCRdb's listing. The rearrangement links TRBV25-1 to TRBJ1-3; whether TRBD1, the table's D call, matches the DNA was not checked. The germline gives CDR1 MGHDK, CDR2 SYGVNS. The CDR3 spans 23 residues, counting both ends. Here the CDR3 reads CASSEWATVQETQYFGVGNTIYF.

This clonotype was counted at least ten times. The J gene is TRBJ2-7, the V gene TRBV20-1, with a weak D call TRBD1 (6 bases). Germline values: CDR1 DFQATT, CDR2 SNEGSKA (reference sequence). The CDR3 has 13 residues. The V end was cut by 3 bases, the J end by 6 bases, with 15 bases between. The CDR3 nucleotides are TGCAGTGCTAGTCGAGGACAGTTTTCCGAGCAGTACTTC. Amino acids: CSASRGQFSEQYF.

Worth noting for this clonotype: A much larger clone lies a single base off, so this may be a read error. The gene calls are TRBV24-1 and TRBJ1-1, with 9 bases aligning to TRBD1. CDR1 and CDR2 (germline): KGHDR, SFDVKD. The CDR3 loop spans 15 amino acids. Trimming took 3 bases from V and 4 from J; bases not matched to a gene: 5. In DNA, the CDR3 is TGTGCCACCAGTGATAGCGACAGGGGGTCCACTGAAGCTTTCTTT. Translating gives CATSDSDRGSTEAFF.

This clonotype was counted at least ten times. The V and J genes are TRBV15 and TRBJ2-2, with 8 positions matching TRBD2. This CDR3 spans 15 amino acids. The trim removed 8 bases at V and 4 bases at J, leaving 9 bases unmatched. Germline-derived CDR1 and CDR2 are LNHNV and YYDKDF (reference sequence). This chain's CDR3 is CATSKRGQATGELFF. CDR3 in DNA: TGTGCCACCTCCAAGCGGGGGCAGGCCACCGGGGAGCTGTTTTTT.

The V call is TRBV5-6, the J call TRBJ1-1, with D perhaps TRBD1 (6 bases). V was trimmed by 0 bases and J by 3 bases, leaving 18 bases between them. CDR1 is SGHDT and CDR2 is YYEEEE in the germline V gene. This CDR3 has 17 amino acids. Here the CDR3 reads CASSLAGGLGFDTEAFF. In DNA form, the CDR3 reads TGTGCCAGCAGCTTGGCCGGGGGCCTAGGTTTCGACACTGAAGCTTTCTTT.

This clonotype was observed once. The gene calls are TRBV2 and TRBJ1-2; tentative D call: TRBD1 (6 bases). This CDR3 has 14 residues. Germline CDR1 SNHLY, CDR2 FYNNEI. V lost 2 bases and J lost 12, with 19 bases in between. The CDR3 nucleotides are TGTGCCAGCAGTGAAAGCGGGACAACCTCTGGAAACACCTTC. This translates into CASSESGTTSGNTF. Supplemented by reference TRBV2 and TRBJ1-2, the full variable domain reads EPEVTQTPSHQVTQMGQEVILRCVPISNHLYFYWYRQILGQKVEFLVSFYNNEISEKSEIFDDQFSVERPDGSNFTLKIRSTKLEDSAMYFCASSESGTTSGNTFGSGTRLTVV.

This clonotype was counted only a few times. In nucleotides, the CDR3 is TGTGCCAGCAGCTTCCCGGACAGACTGAACACTGAAGCTTTCTTT. Residues: CASSFPDRLNTEAFF. The chain carries TRBV7-8 and TRBJ1-1; tentatively, D is TRBD1 (6 bases). In germline, CDR1 is SGHVS, CDR2 FQNEAQ. Trimming took off 3 bases at V and 0 bases at J, with 11 bases between the two ends. CDR3 length: 15 amino acids. The full variable domain, with the rest looked up from reference TRBV7-8 and TRBJ1-1, is GAGVSQSPRYKVAKRGQDVALRCDPISGHVSLFWYQQALGQGPEFLTYFQNEAQLDKSGLPSDRFFAERPEGSVSTLKIQRTQQEDSAVYLCASSFPDRLNTEAFFGQGTRLTVV.

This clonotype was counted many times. The CDR3 protein is CAAGQGGRNTIYF. The CDR3 coding sequence is TGTGCCGCCGGACAGGGGGGGAGAAACACCATATATTTT. The gene calls are TRBV15 and TRBJ1-3; 10 nucleotides align to TRBD1. The CDR3 covers 13 residues. The V gene end was trimmed by 11 bases and the J gene end by 5 bases; junction bases not matched to a gene: 6. CDR1 LNHNV and CDR2 YYDKDF come from the germline V gene (reference sequence).

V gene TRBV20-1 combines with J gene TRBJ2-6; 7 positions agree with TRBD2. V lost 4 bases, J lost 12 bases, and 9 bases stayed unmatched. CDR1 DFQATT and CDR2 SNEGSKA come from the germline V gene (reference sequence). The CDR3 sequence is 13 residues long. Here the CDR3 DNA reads TGCAGTGCTAAGACGGGGGAGGGGACCGTCCTGACTTTC. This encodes CSAKTGEGTVLTF.

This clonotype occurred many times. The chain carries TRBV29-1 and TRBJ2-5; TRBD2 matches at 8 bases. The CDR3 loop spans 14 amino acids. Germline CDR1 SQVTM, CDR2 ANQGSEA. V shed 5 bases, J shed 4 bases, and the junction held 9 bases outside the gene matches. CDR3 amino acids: CSVKGGRTGETQYF. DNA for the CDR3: TGCAGCGTTAAGGGCGGGAGGACGGGAGAGACCCAGTACTTC.

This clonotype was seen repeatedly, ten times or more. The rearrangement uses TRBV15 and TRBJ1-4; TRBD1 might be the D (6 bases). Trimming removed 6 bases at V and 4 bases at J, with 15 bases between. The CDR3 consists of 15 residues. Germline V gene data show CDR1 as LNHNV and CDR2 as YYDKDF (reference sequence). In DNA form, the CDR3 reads TGTGCCACCAGTACCAACAGGGACGATAATGAAAAACTGTTTTTT. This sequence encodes CATSTNRDDNEKLFF.

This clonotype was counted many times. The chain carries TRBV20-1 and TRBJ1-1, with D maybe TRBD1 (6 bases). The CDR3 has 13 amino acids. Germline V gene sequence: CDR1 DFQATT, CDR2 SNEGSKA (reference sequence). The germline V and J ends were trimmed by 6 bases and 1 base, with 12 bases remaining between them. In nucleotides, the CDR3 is TGCAGTGCCCTGGGACAAGAGAACACTGAAGCTTTCTTT. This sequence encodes CSALGQENTEAFF.

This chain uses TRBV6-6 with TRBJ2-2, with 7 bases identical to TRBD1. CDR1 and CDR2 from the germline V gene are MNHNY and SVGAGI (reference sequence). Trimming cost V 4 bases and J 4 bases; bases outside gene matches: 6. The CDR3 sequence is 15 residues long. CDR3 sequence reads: CASSLGGSITGELFF. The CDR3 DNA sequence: TGTGCCAGCAGTTTAGGGGGCTCCATCACCGGGGAGCTGTTTTTT.

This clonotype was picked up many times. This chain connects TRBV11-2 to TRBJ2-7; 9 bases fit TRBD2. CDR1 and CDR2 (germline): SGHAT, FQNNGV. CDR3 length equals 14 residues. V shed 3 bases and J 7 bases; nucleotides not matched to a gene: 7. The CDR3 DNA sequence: TGTGCCAGCAGCTTGCTGCGGGGGGGCCGGGAGCAGTACTTC. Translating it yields CASSLLRGGREQYF. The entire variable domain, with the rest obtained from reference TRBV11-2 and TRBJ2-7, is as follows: EAGVAQSPRYKIIEKRQSVAFWCNPISGHATLYWYQQILGQGPKLLIQFQNNGVVDDSQLPKDRFSAERLKGVDSTLKIQPAKLEDSAVYLCASSLLRGGREQYFGPGTRLTVT.

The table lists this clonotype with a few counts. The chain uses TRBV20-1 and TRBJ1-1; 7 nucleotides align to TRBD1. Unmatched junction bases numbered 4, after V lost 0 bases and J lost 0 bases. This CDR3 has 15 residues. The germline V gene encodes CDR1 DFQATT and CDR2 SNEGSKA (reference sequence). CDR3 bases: TGCAGTGCTAGAGATCCCGGGACAGTGAACACTGAAGCTTTCTTT. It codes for CSARDPGTVNTEAFF.

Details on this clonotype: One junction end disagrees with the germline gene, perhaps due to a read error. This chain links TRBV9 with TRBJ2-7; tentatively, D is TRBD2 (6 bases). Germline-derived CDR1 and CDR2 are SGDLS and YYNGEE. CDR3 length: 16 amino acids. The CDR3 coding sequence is TGTGCCAGCAGCACCCAGGGCGGGATAGAGTCCTGCGAGCAGTACTTC. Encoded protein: CASSTQGGIESCEQYF. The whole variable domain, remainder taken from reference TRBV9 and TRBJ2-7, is DSGVTQTPKHLITATGQRVTLRCSPRSGDLSVYWYQQSLDQGLQFLIQYYNGEERAKGNILERFSAQQFPDLHSELNLSSLELGDSALYFCASSTQGGIESCEQYFGPGTRLTVT.

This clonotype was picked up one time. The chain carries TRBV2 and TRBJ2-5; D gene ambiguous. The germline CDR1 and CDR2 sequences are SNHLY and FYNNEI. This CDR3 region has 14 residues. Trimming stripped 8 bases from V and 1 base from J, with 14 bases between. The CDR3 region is CASSLAPPQETQYF. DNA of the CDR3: TGTGCCAGCTCACTTGCCCCACCCCAAGAGACCCAGTACTTC.

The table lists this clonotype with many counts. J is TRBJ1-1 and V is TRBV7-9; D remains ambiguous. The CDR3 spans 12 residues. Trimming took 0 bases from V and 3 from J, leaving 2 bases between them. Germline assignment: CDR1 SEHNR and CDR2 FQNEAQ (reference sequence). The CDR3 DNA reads TGTGCCAGCAGCTTAGCTTACACTGAAGCTTTCTTT. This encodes CASSLAYTEAFF.

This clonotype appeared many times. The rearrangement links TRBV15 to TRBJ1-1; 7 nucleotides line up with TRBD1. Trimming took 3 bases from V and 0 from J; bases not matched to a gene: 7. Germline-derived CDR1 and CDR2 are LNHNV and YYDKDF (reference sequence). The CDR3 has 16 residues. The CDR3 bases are TGTGCCACCAGCAGTCTACCGGGACAGCTGAACACTGAAGCTTTCTTT. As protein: CATSSLPGQLNTEAFF.

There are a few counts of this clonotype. CDR3 DNA: TGTGCCAGCAGCTTATGGGACGATACGTCCTACGAGCAGTACTTC. Translating gives CASSLWDDTSYEQYF. The rearrangement uses TRBV7-9 and TRBJ2-7; the D gene could be TRBD1 or TRBD2 (5 bases each). V was cut by 2 bases and J by 1 base, with 12 bases left in between. The V gene's germline CDR1 is SEHNR and CDR2 FQNEAQ (reference sequence). The CDR3 has 15 amino acids.

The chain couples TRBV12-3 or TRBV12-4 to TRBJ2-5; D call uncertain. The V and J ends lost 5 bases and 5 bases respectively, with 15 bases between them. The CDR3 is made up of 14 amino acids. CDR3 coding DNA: TGTGCCAGCAGTCCCCGACCCAAACGCGAGACCCAGTACTTC. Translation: CASSPRPKRETQYF.

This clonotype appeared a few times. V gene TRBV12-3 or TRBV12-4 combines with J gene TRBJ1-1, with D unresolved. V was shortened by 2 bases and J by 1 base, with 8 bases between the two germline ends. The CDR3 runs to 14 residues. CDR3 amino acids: CASSLRVANTEAFF. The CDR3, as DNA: TGTGCCAGCAGTTTACGGGTGGCGAACACTGAAGCTTTCTTT.